Each of the 14 T cell receptor beta chains below was sequenced from the same sample in a study of T cell responses to AZD1222 COVID-19 vaccine (dated by TCRdb to about 2021). Library construction relied on the immunoSEQ multiplex PCR assay. TCRdb carries this immuneACCESS record with in-frame sequences only. Its versions omit some clonotypes, under half of them owing to an unresolved V gene in the studies checked, with the rest unexplained. Recorded for this sample are 150,000 to 200,000 clones; 88% of them occurred a single time. The ten largest clonotypes hold roughly 25% of the sample. Explained via the paper, the time point label denotes: about 28 days (+/-7) after the second vaccine dose. Sequencing used peripheral blood, obtained 28 days after the second AZD1222 dose. Every receptor here comes from an adult who received the AZD1222 COVID-19 vaccine.

The chain carries TRBV6-6 and TRBJ2-7; 14 positions match TRBD2. V shed 4 bases and J 5 bases; nucleotides not matched to a gene: 4. This CDR3 spans 15 amino acids. CDR1 and CDR2 (germline): MNHNY, SVGAGI (reference sequence). CDR3 in DNA: TGTGCCAGCAGTTCGCCGGGACTAGCGGGAGACGAGCAGTACTTC. It yields the protein CASSSPGLAGDEQYF.

The genes are TRBV11-2 and TRBJ2-1; D may be TRBD2 (5 bases). CDR3 size: 13 residues. From germline, CDR1 is SGHAT and CDR2 FQNNGV. V lost 3 bases to trimming and J lost 5 bases, with 8 bases between them. CDR3 sequence (DNA): TGTGCCAGCAGCTTTGACGGGGACAATGAGCAGTTCTTC. Translating gives CASSFDGDNEQFF.

V is TRBV7-2 and J is TRBJ1-4, with TRBD1 matching 7 bases. CDR3 size: 19 residues. The J segment lost 4 bases and the V segment lost 4 bases, leaving 18 bases of the junction unmatched. Germline V gene sequence: CDR1 SGHTA, CDR2 FQGNSA. CDR3: CASSSSGGRWWGGNEKLFF. In nucleotides, the CDR3 is TGTGCCAGCAGCTCCTCAGGGGGGCGATGGTGGGGAGGTAATGAAAAACTGTTTTTT.

The genes are TRBV14 and TRBJ2-1; no clear D gene. The V gene's germline CDR1 is SGHDN and CDR2 FVKESK. The CDR3 extends over 14 amino acids. V shed 0 bases and J shed 10 bases, with 13 bases lying between them. CDR3 DNA: TGTGCCAGCAGCCAAGACATCCGGCTGGGGGAGCAGTTCTTC. Translated: CASSQDIRLGEQFF.

This clone was observed a single time. The genes are TRBV7-9 and TRBJ2-1, with no clear D. This CDR3 is 13 amino acids long. Trimming removed 3 bases from V and 4 bases from J, with 7 bases in between. CDR1 and CDR2 from the germline V gene are SEHNR and FQNEAQ (reference sequence). The CDR3 loop is CASSFSEYNEQFF. The CDR3 DNA is TGTGCCAGCAGCTTCTCGGAATACAATGAGCAGTTCTTC.

V and J are TRBV6-5 and TRBJ1-5; the D gene is possibly TRBD1 (5 bases). There are 13 residues in the CDR3. Germline CDR1 is MNHEY and CDR2 is SVGAGI. Trimming shortened V by 8 bases and J by 1 base, and 9 bases separated the two germline ends. DNA for the CDR3: TGTGCCAGCCGGGACGCCAGCAATCAGCCCCAGCATTTT. It translates to CASRDASNQPQHF.

This chain uses TRBV30 with TRBJ2-3; TRBD1 aligns across 8 bases. The trim removed 8 bases at V and 7 bases at J, leaving 17 bases unmatched. Germline V CDR1 and CDR2: GTSNPN, SVGIG (reference sequence). The CDR3 is 15 residues long. The CDR3 sequence is CAGTGLPGDAYTQYF. CDR3 coding DNA: TGTGCCGGGACAGGACTACCCGGGGACGCCTATACGCAGTATTTT.

The chain combines TRBV6-6 with TRBJ2-7; TRBD1 matches at 9 bases. Trimming cost V 4 bases and J 6 bases; bases outside gene matches: 10. The CDR3 has 15 residues. The V gene's germline CDR1 is MNHNY and CDR2 SVGAGI (reference sequence). The CDR3 DNA reads TGTGCCAGCAGTTCTCCGGGACAGGGAAAGTTCGAGCAGTACTTC. Translated, it gives CASSSPGQGKFEQYF.

The chain has TRBV5-3 and TRBJ2-7, with TRBD2 as a possible D gene (7 bases). TRBV5-3 is labeled an ORF, and its function is uncertain. Trimming cost V 0 bases and J 2 bases, with 12 bases left between them. This CDR3 comprises 15 residues. The CDR3 spells CARSLAEGGTYEQYF. The DNA for the CDR3 is TGTGCCAGAAGCTTGGCGGAGGGGGGGACCTACGAGCAGTACTTC.

J is TRBJ2-1 and V is TRBV11-2; TRBD1 agrees at 7 bases. Germline CDR1 and CDR2: SGHAT and FQNNGV. Trimming cost V 5 bases and J 6 bases; bases outside gene matches: 10. The CDR3 covers 15 residues. CDR3 in DNA: TGTGCCAGCAGCGTGACAGGGAACACAGGCAATGAGCAGTTCTTC. It specifies CASSVTGNTGNEQFF.

V gene TRBV24-1 combines with J gene TRBJ1-2, with TRBD1 as a possible D gene (5 bases). The V end was cut by 12 bases, the J end by 8 bases, with 15 bases between. The germline V gene has CDR1 KGHDR and CDR2 SFDVKD. The CDR3 totals 11 residues. CDR3 residues: CAASGPRGYTF. As DNA, the CDR3 is TGTGCCGCATCGGGACCTCGAGGCTACACCTTC.

The rearrangement uses TRBV7-9 and TRBJ1-4, with D unresolved. The germline V gene encodes CDR1 SEHNR and CDR2 FQNEAQ (reference sequence). The CDR3 spans 13 residues. Trimming took 4 bases from V and 16 from J, leaving 19 bases between them. The CDR3 loop is CASSSNIGPGGFF. The CDR3 region has the DNA TGTGCCAGCAGCTCCAACATCGGGCCGGGTGGGTTTTTT.

The chain carries TRBV7-9 and TRBJ1-6, with D perhaps TRBD1 (5 bases). V lost 3 bases and J 16 bases, leaving 13 bases between the germline ends. Germline CDR1 reads SEHNR; CDR2 reads FQNEAQ (reference sequence). The CDR3 spans 12 residues. In DNA, the CDR3 is TGTGCCAGCAGCTTGGCAGGGAATGCTCTCCACTTT. It codes for CASSLAGNALHF.

The chain carries TRBV6-4 and TRBJ2-1; 12 nucleotides match TRBD2. The CDR3 is 16 amino acids. Germline V CDR1 and CDR2: MRHNA, SNTAGT. J was trimmed by 5 bases and V by 2 bases; bases with no gene match: 4. Written as DNA, the CDR3 is TGTGCCAGCAGTGACGGGCTAGCGGGAGGGGACAATGAGCAGTTCTTC. Amino acid sequence: CASSDGLAGGDNEQFF.